The source of this T cell receptor (beta chain) is a study of a mutant IDH1 vaccine in newly diagnosed glioma. Overall study findings and caveats: Pseudoprogression appeared independent of alterations in top peripheral clonotypes. There were vaccine-induced immune responses in about 93% of the patients.

Time point meaning: week 23, last vaccination. Doses consisted of 300 ug of mutant IDH1 20-mer peptide each, paired with topical imiquimod. The donor cohort comprised cases of new WHO grade 3 or 4 IDH1-mutant, ATRX-lost astrocytoma. The protocol was immunoSEQ multiplex PCR, while the TCRdb copy is restricted to in-frame clones and leaves out a portion. The table includes about 56,000 clones, about 89% detected once. A word on this clone: Antigen specificity is unknown.

The sequence came from a man aged 35-49 years with glioma. The sample was PBMCs, taken from a glioma patient whose treatment included an IDH1 peptide vaccine.

The CDR3 protein is CASGIQGAPVEKLFF. The CDR3 DNA reads TGTGCCAGCGGAATACAGGGGGCGCCGGTTGAAAAACTGTTTTTT. The chain carries TRBV27 and TRBJ1-4; 9 nucleotides line up with TRBD1. The length of the CDR3 is 15 residues. The V gene end was trimmed by 8 bases and the J gene end by 7 bases; junction bases not matched to a gene: 11. Per the germline V gene, CDR1 is MNHEY and CDR2 is SMNVEV (reference sequence).